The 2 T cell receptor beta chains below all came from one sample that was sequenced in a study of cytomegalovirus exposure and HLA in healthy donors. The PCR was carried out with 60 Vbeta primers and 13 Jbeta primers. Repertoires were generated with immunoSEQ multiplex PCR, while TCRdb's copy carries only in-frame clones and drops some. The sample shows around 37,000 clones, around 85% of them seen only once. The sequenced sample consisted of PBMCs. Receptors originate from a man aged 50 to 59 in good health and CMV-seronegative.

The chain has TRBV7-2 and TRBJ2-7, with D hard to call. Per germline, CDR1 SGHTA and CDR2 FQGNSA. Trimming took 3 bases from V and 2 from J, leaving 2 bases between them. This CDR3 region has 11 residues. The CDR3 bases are TGTGCCAGCAGCTTCGCCTACGAGCAGTACTTC. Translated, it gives CASSFAYEQYF.

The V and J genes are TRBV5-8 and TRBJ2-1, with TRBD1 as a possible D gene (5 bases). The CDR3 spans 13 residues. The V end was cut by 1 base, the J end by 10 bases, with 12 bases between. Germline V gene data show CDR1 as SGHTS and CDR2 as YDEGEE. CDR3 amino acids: CASSLIRVREQFF. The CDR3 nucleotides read TGTGCCAGCAGCTTGATCAGGGTCAGGGAGCAGTTCTTC.